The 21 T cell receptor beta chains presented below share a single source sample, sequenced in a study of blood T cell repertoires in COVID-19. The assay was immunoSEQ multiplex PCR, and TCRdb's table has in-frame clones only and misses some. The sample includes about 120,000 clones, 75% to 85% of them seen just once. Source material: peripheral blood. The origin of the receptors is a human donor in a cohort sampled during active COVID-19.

For the CDR3, the DNA is TGCAGCGTTGAGGGGGGGCGAGGTTTCACTGAAGCTTTCTTT. Its protein product is CSVEGGRGFTEAFF. V usage is TRBV29-1 and J usage is TRBJ1-1; D may be TRBD1 (6 bases). The CDR3 is 14 residues long. Trimming left V 3 bases short and J 4 bases short, with 15 bases between. The germline V gene has CDR1 SQVTM and CDR2 ANQGSEA.

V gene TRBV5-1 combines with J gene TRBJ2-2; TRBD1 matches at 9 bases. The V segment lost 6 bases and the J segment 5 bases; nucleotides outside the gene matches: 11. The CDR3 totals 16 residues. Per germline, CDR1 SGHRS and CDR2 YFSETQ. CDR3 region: CASNSGQGRGTGELFF. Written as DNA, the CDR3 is TGCGCCAGCAACTCGGGACAGGGCCGGGGAACCGGGGAGCTGTTTTTT. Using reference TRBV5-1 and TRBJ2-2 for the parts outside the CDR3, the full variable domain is KAGVTQTPRYLIKTRGQQVTLSCSPISGHRSVSWYQQTPGQGLQFLFEYFSETQRNKGNFPGRFSGRQFSNSRSEMNVSTLELGDSALYLCASNSGQGRGTGELFFGEGSRLTVL.

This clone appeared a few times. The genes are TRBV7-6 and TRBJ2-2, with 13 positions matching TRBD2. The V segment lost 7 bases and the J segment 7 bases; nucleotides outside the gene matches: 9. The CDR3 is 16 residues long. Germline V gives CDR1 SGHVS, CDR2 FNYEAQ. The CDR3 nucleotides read TGTGCCAGCACGCCAACTAGCGGGGGGGCAGGCGGGGAGCTGTTTTTT. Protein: CASTPTSGGAGGELFF.

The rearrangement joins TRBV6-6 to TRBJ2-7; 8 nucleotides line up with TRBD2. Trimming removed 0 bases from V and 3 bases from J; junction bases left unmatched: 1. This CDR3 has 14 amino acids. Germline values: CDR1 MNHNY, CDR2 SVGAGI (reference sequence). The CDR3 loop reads CASSYSTSDYEQYF. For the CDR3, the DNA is TGTGCCAGCAGTTACTCGACTAGCGACTACGAGCAGTACTTC.

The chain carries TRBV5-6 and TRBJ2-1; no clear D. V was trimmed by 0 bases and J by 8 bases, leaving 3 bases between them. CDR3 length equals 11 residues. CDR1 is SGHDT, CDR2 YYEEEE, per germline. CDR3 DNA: TGTGCCAGCAGCTTGGGGCATGAGCAGTTCTTC. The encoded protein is CASSLGHEQFF.

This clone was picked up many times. CDR3 in amino acids: CATHGRQGDGYTF. In DNA, the CDR3 is TGTGCCACCCATGGGCGACAAGGGGATGGCTACACCTTC. J is TRBJ1-2 and V is TRBV25-1; TRBD1 is a possible D gene (5 bases). This CDR3 is 13 amino acids long. The V end lost 10 bases, the J end lost 6 bases, and 18 bases lay between the germline ends. Per the germline V gene, CDR1 is MGHDK and CDR2 is SYGVNS.

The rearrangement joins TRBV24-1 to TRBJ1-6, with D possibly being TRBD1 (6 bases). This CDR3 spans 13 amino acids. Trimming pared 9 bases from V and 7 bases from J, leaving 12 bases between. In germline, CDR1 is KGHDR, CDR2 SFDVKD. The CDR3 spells CATERGSNSPLHF. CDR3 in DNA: TGTGCCACCGAAAGGGGGTCGAATTCACCCCTCCACTTT.

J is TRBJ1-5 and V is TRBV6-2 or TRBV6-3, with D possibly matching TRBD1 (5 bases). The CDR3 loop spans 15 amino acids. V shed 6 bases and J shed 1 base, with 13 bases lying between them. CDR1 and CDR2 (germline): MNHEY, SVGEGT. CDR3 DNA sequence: TGTGCCAGCAGCGTCATTCGGGGGAGCAATCAGCCCCAGCATTTT. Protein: CASSVIRGSNQPQHF.

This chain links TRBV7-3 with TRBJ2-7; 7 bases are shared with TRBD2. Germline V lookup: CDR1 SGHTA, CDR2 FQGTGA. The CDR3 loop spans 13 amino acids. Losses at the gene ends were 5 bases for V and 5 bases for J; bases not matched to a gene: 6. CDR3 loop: CASSISGLDEQYF. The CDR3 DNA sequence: TGTGCCAGCAGCATTAGCGGACTAGACGAGCAGTACTTC.

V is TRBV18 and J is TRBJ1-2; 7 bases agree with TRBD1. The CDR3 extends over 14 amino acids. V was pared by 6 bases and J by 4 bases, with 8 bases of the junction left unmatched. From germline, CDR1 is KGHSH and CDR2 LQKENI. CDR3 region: CASSPARDSYGYTF. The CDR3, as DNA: TGTGCCAGCTCCCCAGCCCGGGACAGCTATGGCTACACCTTC.

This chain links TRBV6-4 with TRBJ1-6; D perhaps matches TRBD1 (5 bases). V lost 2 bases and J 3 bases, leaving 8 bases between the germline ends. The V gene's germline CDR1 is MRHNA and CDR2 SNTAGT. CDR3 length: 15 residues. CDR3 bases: TGTGCCAGCAGTGACGACAGCAACTATAATTCACCCCTCCACTTT. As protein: CASSDDSNYNSPLHF.

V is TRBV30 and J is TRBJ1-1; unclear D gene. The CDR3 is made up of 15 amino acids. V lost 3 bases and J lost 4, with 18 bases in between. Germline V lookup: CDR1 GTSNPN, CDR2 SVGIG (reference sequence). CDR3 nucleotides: TGTGCCTGGAGCCCGATCGGGAAGCCGGGCACTGAAGCTTTCTTT. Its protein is CAWSPIGKPGTEAFF.

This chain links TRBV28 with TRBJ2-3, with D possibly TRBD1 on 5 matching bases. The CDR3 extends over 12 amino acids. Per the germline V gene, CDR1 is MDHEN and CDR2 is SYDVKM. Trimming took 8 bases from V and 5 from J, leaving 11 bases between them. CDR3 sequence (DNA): TGTGCCAGCTGGCTAAGGGGAGATACGCAGTATTTT. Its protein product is CASWLRGDTQYF.

The CDR3 DNA reads TGTGCCAGCAGTTGGGACTTAATTAATGAAAAACTGTTTTTT. Its protein is CASSWDLINEKLFF. This chain joins TRBV6-6 and TRBJ1-4, with D maybe TRBD1 (5 bases). V gave up 4 bases and J gave up 4 bases, with 10 bases separating them. The CDR3 runs 14 residues. From germline, CDR1 is MNHNY and CDR2 SVGAGI (reference sequence).

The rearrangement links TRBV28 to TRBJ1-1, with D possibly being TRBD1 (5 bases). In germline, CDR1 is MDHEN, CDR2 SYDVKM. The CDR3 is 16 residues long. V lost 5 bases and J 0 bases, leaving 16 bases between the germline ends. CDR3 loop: CASSVLGAPMNTEAFF. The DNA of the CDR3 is TGTGCCAGCAGTGTCTTAGGGGCCCCCATGAACACTGAAGCTTTCTTT.

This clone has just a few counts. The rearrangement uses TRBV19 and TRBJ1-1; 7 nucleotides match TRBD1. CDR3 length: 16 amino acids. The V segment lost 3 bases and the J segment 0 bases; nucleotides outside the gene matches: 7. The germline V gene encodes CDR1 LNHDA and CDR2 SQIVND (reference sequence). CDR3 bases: TGTGCCAGTAGTATCCCCGGCGACAGGGTGAACACTGAAGCTTTCTTT. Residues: CASSIPGDRVNTEAFF. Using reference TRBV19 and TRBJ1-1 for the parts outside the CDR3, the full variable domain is DGGITQSPKYLFRKEGQNVTLSCEQNLNHDAMYWYRQDPGQGLRLIYYSQIVNDFQKGDIAEGYSVSREKKESFPLTVTSAQKNPTAFYLCASSIPGDRVNTEAFFGQGTRLTVV.

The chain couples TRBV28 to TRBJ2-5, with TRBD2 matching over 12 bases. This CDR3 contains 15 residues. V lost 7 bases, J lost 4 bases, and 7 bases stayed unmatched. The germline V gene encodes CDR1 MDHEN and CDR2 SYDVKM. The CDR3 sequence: CASILLAGGVETQYF. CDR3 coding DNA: TGTGCCAGCATACTCCTAGCGGGAGGGGTAGAGACCCAGTACTTC. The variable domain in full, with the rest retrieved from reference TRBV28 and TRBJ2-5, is DVKVTQSSRYLVKRTGEKVFLECVQDMDHENMFWYRQDPGLGLRLIYFSYDVKMKEKGDIPEGYSVSREKKERFSLILESASTNQTSMYLCASILLAGGVETQYFGPGTRLLVL.

The CDR3 reads CAASGGYNQPQHF. CDR3 bases: TGTGCCGCCTCGGGGGGCTACAATCAGCCCCAGCATTTT. The rearrangement joins TRBV19 to TRBJ1-5; D is possibly TRBD1 (6 bases). From germline, CDR1 is LNHDA and CDR2 SQIVND (reference sequence). This CDR3 is built from 13 residues. V dropped 11 bases and J dropped 3 bases, with 14 bases sitting between them.

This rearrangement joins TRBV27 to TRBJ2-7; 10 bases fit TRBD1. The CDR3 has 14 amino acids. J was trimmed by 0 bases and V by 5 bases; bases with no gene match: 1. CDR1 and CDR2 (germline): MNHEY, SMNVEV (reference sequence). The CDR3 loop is CASSGTGASYEQYF. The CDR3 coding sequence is TGTGCCAGCAGTGGGACAGGGGCCTCCTACGAGCAGTACTTC.

This CDR3 is CASSPTTEGRPQHF. The CDR3 region has the DNA TGTGCCAGCTCACCAACTACAGAGGGAAGGCCCCAGCATTTT. This chain uses TRBV18 with TRBJ1-5; D unclear. Germline CDR1 is KGHSH and CDR2 is LQKENI. The CDR3 runs 14 residues. V lost 2 bases and J lost 9, with 14 bases in between.

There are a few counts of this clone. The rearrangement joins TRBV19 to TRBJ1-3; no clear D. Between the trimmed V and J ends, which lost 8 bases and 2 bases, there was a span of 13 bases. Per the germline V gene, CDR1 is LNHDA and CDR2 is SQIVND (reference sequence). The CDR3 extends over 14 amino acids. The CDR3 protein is CASQPQLTGNTIYF. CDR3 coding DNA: TGTGCCAGTCAACCACAGCTTACTGGAAACACCATATATTTT.